These 31 T cell receptor beta chains share one sample of origin, sequenced in a study of radiation and T cells in renal cell carcinoma. Noted time point: blood 2 weeks post-SBRT. The treatment: 15 Gy SBRT to primary tumor, nephrectomy 4 weeks later. The assay was immunoSEQ multiplex PCR, and TCRdb's table has in-frame clones only and misses some. In the table there are roughly 130,000 clones, 88% of which are singletons. The sequences come from blood, collected from a patient whose treatment included radiotherapy and nephrectomy. The receptor source for this set is a woman in her 70s with renal cell carcinoma.

The V gene is TRBV14, the J gene TRBJ1-3; D may be TRBD1 (5 bases). CDR1 SGHDN and CDR2 FVKESK come from the germline V gene. V was cut by 0 bases and J by 3 bases, with 12 bases left in between. The CDR3 runs 16 residues. This CDR3 reads CASSQDLMGLGNTIYF. The CDR3 DNA reads TGTGCCAGCAGCCAAGATTTAATGGGGCTTGGAAACACCATATATTTT.

This chain uses TRBV5-1 with TRBJ1-2; 11 bases map to TRBD1. CDR1 and CDR2 from the germline V gene are SGHRS and YFSETQ. The CDR3 covers 14 residues. Trimming removed 4 bases from V and 7 bases from J; junction bases left unmatched: 6. CDR3 sequence: CASSRDRGWSGYTF. CDR3 bases: TGCGCCAGCAGCCGGGACAGGGGGTGGAGTGGCTACACCTTC. Together with reference TRBV5-1 and TRBJ1-2, the CDR3 gives the full variable domain: KAGVTQTPRYLIKTRGQQVTLSCSPISGHRSVSWYQQTPGQGLQFLFEYFSETQRNKGNFPGRFSGRQFSNSRSEMNVSTLELGDSALYLCASSRDRGWSGYTFGSGTRLTVV.

The rearrangement joins TRBV5-6 to TRBJ2-7, with 8 positions matching TRBD2. The V and J ends lost 3 bases and 3 bases, in that order; junction bases with no gene match: 8. The CDR3 is 15 amino acids. Germline values: CDR1 SGHDT, CDR2 YYEEEE. The CDR3, as DNA: TGTGCCAGCAGCTACCAGCGGGGGCGGAACTACGAGCAGTACTTC. Amino acids: CASSYQRGRNYEQYF.

This clone has only one observation. The V and J genes are TRBV9 and TRBJ1-3, with D possibly TRBD1 on 5 matching bases. V lost 5 bases and J lost 1, with 10 bases in between. Germline values: CDR1 SGDLS, CDR2 YYNGEE. This CDR3 has 14 amino acids. In nucleotides, the CDR3 is TGTGCCAGCAGGGCGTCAGGGTCTGGAAACACCATATATTTT. Translating it yields CASRASGSGNTIYF.

The chain carries TRBV11-2 and TRBJ1-5, with D uncertain. V was trimmed by 1 base and J by 4 bases, leaving 11 bases between them. This CDR3 spans 15 amino acids. Germline values: CDR1 SGHAT, CDR2 FQNNGV. CDR3 bases: TGTGCCAGCAGCTTAGGGCCCGAGAGGAATCAGCCCCAGCATTTT. Its translation is CASSLGPERNQPQHF.

This sequence joins TRBV27 and TRBJ2-2; 8 nucleotides agree with TRBD2. Germline V gene data show CDR1 as MNHEY and CDR2 as SMNVEV (reference sequence). The CDR3 covers 14 residues. The J segment lost 7 bases and the V segment lost 8 bases, leaving 9 bases of the junction unmatched. The CDR3 DNA reads as TGTGCCAGCGCACTTGCGGGGGGCGGCGGGGAGCTGTTTTTT. Its translation is CASALAGGGGELFF.

The table lists this clone with a few counts. This sequence joins TRBV28 and TRBJ1-2; tentatively, D is TRBD1 (5 bases). V was pared by 3 bases and J by 3 bases, with 8 bases between. The CDR3 extends over 13 amino acids. The germline V gene encodes CDR1 MDHEN and CDR2 SYDVKM. The CDR3 nucleotides are TGTGCCAGCAGTTTCTCGGGGCACTATGGCTACACCTTC. Protein: CASSFSGHYGYTF.

This clone was seen just once. CDR3 loop: CASSFRVETEAFF. The CDR3 region has the DNA TGTGCCAGCAGTTTCCGGGTTGAAACTGAAGCTTTCTTT. The rearrangement joins TRBV28 to TRBJ1-1; D uncertain. The CDR3 consists of 13 residues. V lost 3 bases, J lost 5 bases, and 10 bases lay in between. Germline loops: CDR1 MDHEN, CDR2 SYDVKM.

This chain uses TRBV5-1 with TRBJ2-7; 10 positions agree with TRBD2. Germline V gene data show CDR1 as SGHRS and CDR2 as YFSETQ. The J segment lost 4 bases and the V segment lost 4 bases, leaving 5 bases of the junction unmatched. The CDR3 is made up of 14 amino acids. The CDR3 coding sequence is TGCGCCAGCAGCCAGCGGGGGGGCCGGTACGAGCAGTACTTC. It specifies CASSQRGGRYEQYF.

The chain is built from TRBV2 and TRBJ2-5, with D possibly TRBD1 on 5 matching bases. With 1 base removed from V and 5 bases from J, the gap between germline ends came to 8 bases. From germline, CDR1 is SNHLY and CDR2 FYNNEI. This CDR3 is 13 amino acids long. CDR3 DNA sequence: TGTGCCAGCAGTGAAGACAGGCGGGAGACCCAGTACTTC. Its translation is CASSEDRRETQYF.

This clone appeared a few times. V usage is TRBV19 and J usage is TRBJ1-5, with D possibly matching TRBD1 (5 bases). The CDR3 covers 14 residues. Looked up from germline, CDR1 is LNHDA and CDR2 is SQIVND (reference sequence). Trimming left V 5 bases short and J 0 bases short, with 8 bases between. The DNA for the CDR3 is TGTGCCAGTAGTTGGCAGGGTAGCAATCAGCCCCAGCATTTT. This sequence encodes CASSWQGSNQPQHF.

V gene TRBV29-1 combines with J gene TRBJ2-7; TRBD1 might be the D (6 bases). With 4 bases removed from V and 3 bases from J, the gap between germline ends came to 13 bases. This CDR3 region has 13 residues. Germline lookup yields CDR1 SQVTM and CDR2 ANQGSEA. Here the CDR3 reads CSVGEGRGYEQYF. The DNA of the CDR3 is TGCAGCGTTGGAGAGGGCAGGGGCTACGAGCAGTACTTC.

Turning to this clone: The same CDR3 is also encoded by other DNA sequences in this sample. V is TRBV5-4 and J is TRBJ1-6; a weak D match, TRBD1 (5 bases). This CDR3 spans 15 amino acids. V dropped 0 bases and J dropped 2 bases, with 6 bases sitting between them. Germline V gives CDR1 SGHNT, CDR2 YYREEE (reference sequence). The CDR3 coding sequence is TGTGCCAGCAGCTTGGCGGGGGCCTATAATTCACCCCTCCACTTT. Encoded protein: CASSLAGAYNSPLHF.

This chain joins TRBV19 and TRBJ2-5; 8 bases fit TRBD2. Germline CDR1 and CDR2: LNHDA and SQIVND (reference sequence). J was trimmed by 4 bases and V by 7 bases; bases with no gene match: 11. The CDR3 runs to 15 residues. CDR3 sequence: CASTRGGRSPETQYF. DNA of the CDR3: TGTGCCAGTACTCGCGGGGGGAGGTCCCCAGAGACCCAGTACTTC.

The gene calls are TRBV1 and TRBJ2-7. TRBV1 counts as a pseudogene. The CDR3 loop spans 10 amino acids. CDR3 region: CTSSPYEQYF. The CDR3 nucleotides read TGCACCAGCAGCCCCTACGAGCAGTACTTC.

The V call is TRBV19, the J call TRBJ1-4, with D hard to call. In germline, CDR1 is LNHDA, CDR2 SQIVND (reference sequence). The CDR3 is 15 residues long. V was shortened by 6 bases and J by 0 bases, with 11 bases between the two germline ends. The CDR3 loop is CASRSLEATNEKLFF. The CDR3 coding sequence is TGTGCCAGTAGAAGCCTAGAAGCAACTAATGAAAAACTGTTTTTT. The whole variable domain, remainder taken from reference TRBV19 and TRBJ1-4, is DGGITQSPKYLFRKEGQNVTLSCEQNLNHDAMYWYRQDPGQGLRLIYYSQIVNDFQKGDIAEGYSVSREKKESFPLTVTSAQKNPTAFYLCASRSLEATNEKLFFGSGTQLSVL.

The chain joins TRBV7-2 to TRBJ2-7, with 11 nucleotides matching TRBD2. V shed 6 bases, J shed 4 bases, and the junction held 8 bases outside the gene matches. CDR1 and CDR2 (germline): SGHTA, FQGNSA. There are 15 residues in the CDR3. CDR3: CASRVTSGVTYEQYF. CDR3 DNA: TGTGCCAGCAGGGTGACTAGCGGGGTGACGTACGAGCAGTACTTC.

The chain uses TRBV30 and TRBJ1-4; no definite D call. V was cut by 1 base and J by 5 bases, with 8 bases left in between. CDR1 is GTSNPN, CDR2 SVGIG, per germline (reference sequence). The CDR3 sequence is 13 residues long. CDR3 residues: CAWSGRGNEKLFF. DNA for the CDR3: TGTGCCTGGAGTGGTAGAGGCAATGAAAAACTGTTTTTT.

The chain has TRBV19 and TRBJ1-5; no clear D gene. CDR1 and CDR2 from the germline V gene are LNHDA and SQIVND (reference sequence). The CDR3 length is 13 residues. Trimming stripped 2 bases from V and 6 bases from J, with 8 bases between. The CDR3 bases are TGTGCCAGTAGTATACCGTCCTTTCAGCCCCAGCATTTT. As protein: CASSIPSFQPQHF.

V and J are TRBV6-5 and TRBJ2-7; 10 nucleotides line up with TRBD1. V was pared by 8 bases and J by 4 bases, with 5 bases of the junction left unmatched. Looked up from germline, CDR1 is MNHEY and CDR2 is SVGAGI. The CDR3 is made up of 13 amino acids. Here the CDR3 reads CASRGTGEYEQYF. CDR3 coding DNA: TGTGCCAGCCGCGGGACAGGGGAGTACGAGCAGTACTTC.

The rearrangement joins TRBV18 to TRBJ2-7, with 7 bases aligning to TRBD1. Germline trimming cut 3 bases from V and 4 bases from J; bases unmatched to any gene: 6. The germline V gene encodes CDR1 KGHSH and CDR2 LQKENI. CDR3 size: 14 residues. The CDR3 bases are TGTGCCAGCTCACCCGGCGGACAGGTTTACGAGCAGTACTTC. Translated, it gives CASSPGGQVYEQYF.

This rearrangement joins TRBV6-1 to TRBJ1-1; no clear D gene. The germline V gene encodes CDR1 MNHNS and CDR2 SASEGT. V was shortened by 6 bases and J by 9 bases, with 14 bases between the two germline ends. The CDR3 runs to 12 residues. The CDR3 bases are TGTGCCAGCAGGGGCCCCCTCGGCAAAGCTTTCTTT. Its protein is CASRGPLGKAFF.

The chain uses TRBV6-5 and TRBJ1-5; D gene ambiguous. The germline V gene has CDR1 MNHEY and CDR2 SVGAGI. CDR3 length: 15 residues. The CDR3 sequence is CACRPILTYDQPQHF. In nucleotides, the CDR3 is TGTGCGTGTAGACCGATACTCACTTACGATCAGCCCCAGCATTTT.

CDR3 DNA: TGTGCCAGCAGTTCGACGCATAAATGGAACACTGAAGCTTTCTTT. This gives the protein CASSSTHKWNTEAFF. The V gene is TRBV28, the J gene TRBJ1-1; D is unresolved. This CDR3 comprises 15 residues. The V end was cut by 4 bases, the J end by 1 base, with 13 bases between. Germline CDR1 MDHEN, CDR2 SYDVKM. The full variable domain, in which reference TRBV28 and TRBJ1-1 provide the parts outside the CDR3, is DVKVTQSSRYLVKRTGEKVFLECVQDMDHENMFWYRQDPGLGLRLIYFSYDVKMKEKGDIPEGYSVSREKKERFSLILESASTNQTSMYLCASSSTHKWNTEAFFGQGTRLTVV.

Only one count was recorded for this clone. The chain joins TRBV25-1 to TRBJ1-1; the match to TRBD1 covers 8 bases. The junction had 11 bases not matched to a gene; V was cut back by 5 bases and J by 6 bases. Germline CDR1 is MGHDK and CDR2 is SYGVNS. The CDR3 covers 15 residues. CDR3 sequence reads: CASSPLPTGGAEAFF. CDR3 DNA sequence: TGTGCCAGCAGTCCTCTCCCCACAGGGGGGGCTGAAGCTTTCTTT.

The J gene is TRBJ2-1, the V gene TRBV18, with D perhaps TRBD2 (5 bases). The V and J ends lost 2 bases and 0 bases respectively, with 8 bases between them. This CDR3 is built from 15 residues. Germline V gives CDR1 KGHSH, CDR2 LQKENI. Here the CDR3 reads CASSPKRGSYNEQFF. CDR3 bases: TGTGCCAGCTCACCAAAACGGGGCTCCTACAATGAGCAGTTCTTC.

This clone came up a few times. Its ends do not fully match the called genes, so a read error is possible. V and J are TRBV7-7 and TRBJ1-4; D call uncertain. The CDR3 is 14 amino acids. Germline assignment: CDR1 SSHAT and CDR2 FNYEAQ (reference sequence). The CDR3 nucleotides read TGTGCTAGCAGCTCGGGCGTTGTTAATGAAAAACTGTTTTTT. It translates to CASSSGVVNEKLFF.

The chain links TRBV7-2 to TRBJ2-2; TRBD2 agrees at 11 bases. Trimming removed 3 bases from V and 1 base from J; junction bases left unmatched: 7. This CDR3 has 18 residues. CDR1 and CDR2 (germline): SGHTA, FQGNSA. CDR3 in amino acids: CASSFGLAGGLNTGELFF. The CDR3 nucleotides read TGTGCCAGCAGCTTCGGCCTAGCGGGGGGCCTGAACACCGGGGAGCTGTTTTTT.

Turning to this clone: The junction and the germline gene differ at one end; a read error may be behind it. The identical CDR3 is also encoded by other nucleotide sequences in the sample. The chain employs TRBV18 and TRBJ1-3; no firm D call. The CDR3 runs to 13 residues. Germline V gives CDR1 KGHSH, CDR2 LQKENI. CDR3 amino acids: CASSPPGGNTIYF. The CDR3 bases are TGTGCCAGCTCCCCACCGGGTGGAAACACCATATATTTT.

This chain links TRBV5-6 with TRBJ1-3; D not resolved. This CDR3 has 13 amino acids. The V and J ends lost 4 bases and 0 bases respectively, with 5 bases between them. In germline, CDR1 is SGHDT, CDR2 YYEEEE. CDR3 DNA sequence: TGTGCCAGCAGCCGTCTCTCTGGAAACACCATATATTTT. This codes for CASSRLSGNTIYF.

This chain uses TRBV10-1 with TRBJ2-7; D is undetermined. Per germline, CDR1 WNHNN and CDR2 SYGVQD (reference sequence). Trimming left V 0 bases short and J 0 bases short, with 6 bases between. This CDR3 region has 14 residues. The CDR3 reads CASSESGISYEQYF. CDR3 DNA: TGCGCCAGCAGTGAGTCAGGAATCTCCTACGAGCAGTACTTC.